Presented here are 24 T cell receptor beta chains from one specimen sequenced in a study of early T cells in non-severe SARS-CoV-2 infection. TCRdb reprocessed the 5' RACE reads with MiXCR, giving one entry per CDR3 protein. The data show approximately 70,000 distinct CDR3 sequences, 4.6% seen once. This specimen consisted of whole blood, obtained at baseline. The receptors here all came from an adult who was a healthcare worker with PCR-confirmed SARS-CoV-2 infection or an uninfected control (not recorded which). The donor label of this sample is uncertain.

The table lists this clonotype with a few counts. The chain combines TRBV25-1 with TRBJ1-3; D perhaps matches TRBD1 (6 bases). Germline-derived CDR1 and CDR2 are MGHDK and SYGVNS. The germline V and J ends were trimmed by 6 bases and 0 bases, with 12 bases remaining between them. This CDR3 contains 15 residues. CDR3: CASRAQGSSGNTIYF. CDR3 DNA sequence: TGTGCCAGCAGAGCACAGGGATCCTCTGGAAACACCATATATTTT.

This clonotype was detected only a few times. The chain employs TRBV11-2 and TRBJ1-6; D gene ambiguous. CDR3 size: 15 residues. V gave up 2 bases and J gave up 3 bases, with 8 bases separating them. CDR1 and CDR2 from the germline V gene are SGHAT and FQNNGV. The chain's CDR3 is CASSLRGYYNSPLHF. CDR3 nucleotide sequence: TGTGCCAGCAGCTTACGGGGTTACTATAATTCACCCCTCCACTTT.

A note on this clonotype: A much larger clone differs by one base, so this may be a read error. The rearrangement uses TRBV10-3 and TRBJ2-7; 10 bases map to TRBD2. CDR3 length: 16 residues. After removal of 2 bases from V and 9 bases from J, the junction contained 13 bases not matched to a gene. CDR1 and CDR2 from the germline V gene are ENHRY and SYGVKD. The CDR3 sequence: CAISENVGTSAPLQYF. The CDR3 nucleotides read TGTGCCATCAGTGAGAACGTTGGGACTAGCGCCCCACTGCAGTACTTC.

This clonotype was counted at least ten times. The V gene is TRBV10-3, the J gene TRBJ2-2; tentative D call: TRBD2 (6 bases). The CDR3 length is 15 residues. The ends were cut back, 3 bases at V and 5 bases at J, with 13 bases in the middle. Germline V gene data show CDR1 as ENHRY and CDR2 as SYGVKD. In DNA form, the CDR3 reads TGTGCCATCAGTGAAGCGGGTATGGGTACCGGGGAGCTGTTTTTT. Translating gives CAISEAGMGTGELFF.

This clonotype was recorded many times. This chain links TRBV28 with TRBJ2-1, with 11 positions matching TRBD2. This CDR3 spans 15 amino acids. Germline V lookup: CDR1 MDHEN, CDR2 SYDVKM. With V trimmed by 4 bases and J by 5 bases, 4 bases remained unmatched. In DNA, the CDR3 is TGTGCCAGCAGTTCACTAGCGGGGGCGGACAATGAGCAGTTCTTC. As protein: CASSSLAGADNEQFF.

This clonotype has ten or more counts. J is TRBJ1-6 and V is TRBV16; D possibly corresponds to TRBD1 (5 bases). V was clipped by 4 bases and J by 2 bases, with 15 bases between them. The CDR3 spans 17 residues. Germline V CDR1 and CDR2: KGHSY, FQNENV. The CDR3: CASSPHAGRAYNSPLHF. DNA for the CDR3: TGTGCCAGCAGCCCTCACGCGGGACGGGCCTATAATTCACCCCTCCACTTT.

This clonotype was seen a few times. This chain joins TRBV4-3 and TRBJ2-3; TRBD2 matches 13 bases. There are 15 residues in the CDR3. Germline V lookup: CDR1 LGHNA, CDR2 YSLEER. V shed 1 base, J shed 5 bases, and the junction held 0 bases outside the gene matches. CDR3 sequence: CASSQGTSGGDTQYF. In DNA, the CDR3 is TGCGCCAGCAGCCAAGGGACTAGCGGGGGAGATACGCAGTATTTT.

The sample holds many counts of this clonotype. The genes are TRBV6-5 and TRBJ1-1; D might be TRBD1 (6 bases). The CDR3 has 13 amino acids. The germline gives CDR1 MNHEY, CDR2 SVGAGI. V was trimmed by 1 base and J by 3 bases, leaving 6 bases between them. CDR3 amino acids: CASSYYRDTEAFF. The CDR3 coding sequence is TGTGCCAGCAGTTACTACAGGGACACTGAAGCTTTCTTT.

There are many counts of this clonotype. Here the CDR3 DNA reads TGCAGTGCTCGGTCTTATCAGGATGAAAAACTGTTTTTT. It is translated as CSARSYQDEKLFF. This rearrangement joins TRBV20-1 to TRBJ1-4, with D unclear. The CDR3 is 13 residues long. Germline-derived CDR1 and CDR2 are DFQATT and SNEGSKA (reference sequence). With 5 bases removed from V and 6 bases from J, the gap between germline ends came to 13 bases.

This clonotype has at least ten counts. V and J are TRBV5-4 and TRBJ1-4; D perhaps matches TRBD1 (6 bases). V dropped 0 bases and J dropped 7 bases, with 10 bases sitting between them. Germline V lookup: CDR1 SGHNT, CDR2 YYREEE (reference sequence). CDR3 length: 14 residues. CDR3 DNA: TGTGCCAGCAGCTTGGCAGGGGAGGTTGAAAAACTGTTTTTT. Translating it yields CASSLAGEVEKLFF. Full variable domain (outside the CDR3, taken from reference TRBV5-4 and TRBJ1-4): ETGVTQSPTHLIKTRGQQVTLRCSSQSGHNTVSWYQQALGQGPQFIFQYYREEENGRGNFPPRFSGLQFPNYSSELNVNALELDDSALYLCASSLAGEVEKLFFGSGTQLSVL.

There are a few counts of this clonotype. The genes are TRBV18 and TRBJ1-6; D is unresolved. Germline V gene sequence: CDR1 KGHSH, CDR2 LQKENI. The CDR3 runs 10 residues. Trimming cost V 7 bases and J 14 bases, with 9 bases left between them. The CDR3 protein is CASFAFTLHF. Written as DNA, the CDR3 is TGTGCCAGCTTCGCATTCACCCTCCACTTT.

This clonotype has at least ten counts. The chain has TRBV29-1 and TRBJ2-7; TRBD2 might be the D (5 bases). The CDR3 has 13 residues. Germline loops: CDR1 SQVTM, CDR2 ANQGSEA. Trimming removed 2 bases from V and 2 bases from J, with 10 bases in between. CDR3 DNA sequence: TGCAGCGTTGAAAACGGGGATACCTACGAGCAGTACTTC. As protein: CSVENGDTYEQYF.

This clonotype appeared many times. CDR3 nucleotides: TGTGCCAGCAGCCAGGGGGCCGGCCCCTACAATGAGCAGTTCTTC. This sequence encodes CASSQGAGPYNEQFF. The chain couples TRBV11-2 to TRBJ2-1, with 8 bases identical to TRBD1. V trimming: 5 bases; J trimming: 2 bases; junction bases outside the gene matches: 5. CDR1 and CDR2 from the germline V gene are SGHAT and FQNNGV. The CDR3 is made up of 15 amino acids.

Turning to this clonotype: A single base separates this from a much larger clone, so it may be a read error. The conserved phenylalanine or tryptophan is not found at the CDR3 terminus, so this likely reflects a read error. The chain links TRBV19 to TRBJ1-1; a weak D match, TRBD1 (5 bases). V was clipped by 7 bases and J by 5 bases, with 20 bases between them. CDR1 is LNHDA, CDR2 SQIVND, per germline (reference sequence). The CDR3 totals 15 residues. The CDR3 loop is CASTPTGGRGTEAFL. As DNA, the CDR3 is TGTGCCAGTACCCCCACGGGGGGTCGAGGGACTGAAGCTTTCCTT.

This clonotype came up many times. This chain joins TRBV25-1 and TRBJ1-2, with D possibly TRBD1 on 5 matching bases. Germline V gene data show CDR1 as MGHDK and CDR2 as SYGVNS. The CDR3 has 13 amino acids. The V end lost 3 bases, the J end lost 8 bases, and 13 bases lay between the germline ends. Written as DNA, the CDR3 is TGTGCCAGCAGTGAGATGGGGGAACGGGGCTACACCTTC. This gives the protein CASSEMGERGYTF.

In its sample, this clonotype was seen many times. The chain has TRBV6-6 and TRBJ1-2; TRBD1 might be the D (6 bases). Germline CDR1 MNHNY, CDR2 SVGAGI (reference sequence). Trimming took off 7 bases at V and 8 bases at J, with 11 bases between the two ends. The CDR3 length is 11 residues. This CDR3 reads CASNTGFGYTF. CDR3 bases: TGTGCCAGCAATACAGGGTTCGGCTACACCTTC.

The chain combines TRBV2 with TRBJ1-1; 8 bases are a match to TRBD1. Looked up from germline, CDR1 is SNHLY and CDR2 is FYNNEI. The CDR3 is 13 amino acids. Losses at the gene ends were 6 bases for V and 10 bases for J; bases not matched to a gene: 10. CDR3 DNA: TGTGCCAGCAGACCCAACAGGGGGGAGAGAGCTTTCTTT. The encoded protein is CASRPNRGERAFF.

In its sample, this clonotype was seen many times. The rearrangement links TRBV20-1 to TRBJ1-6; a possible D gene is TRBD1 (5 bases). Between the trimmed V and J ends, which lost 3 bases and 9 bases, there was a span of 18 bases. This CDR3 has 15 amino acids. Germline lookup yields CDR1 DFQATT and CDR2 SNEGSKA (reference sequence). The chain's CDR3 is CSASSAGKISSPLHF. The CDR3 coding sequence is TGCAGTGCTAGTTCGGCAGGGAAGATTAGTTCACCCCTCCACTTT.

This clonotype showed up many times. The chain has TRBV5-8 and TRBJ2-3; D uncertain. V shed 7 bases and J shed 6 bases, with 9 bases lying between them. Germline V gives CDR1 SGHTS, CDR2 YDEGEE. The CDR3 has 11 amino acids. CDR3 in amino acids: CASALTDTQYF. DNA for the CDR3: TGTGCCAGCGCCTTGACCGATACGCAGTATTTT.

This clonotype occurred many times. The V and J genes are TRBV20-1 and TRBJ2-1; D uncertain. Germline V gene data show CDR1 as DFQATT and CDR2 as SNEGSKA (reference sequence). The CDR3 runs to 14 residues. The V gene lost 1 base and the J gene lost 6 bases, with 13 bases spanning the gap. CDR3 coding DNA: TGCAGTGCTAGAGTCCCGTACGGTACCAATGAGCAGTTCTTC. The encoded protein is CSARVPYGTNEQFF.

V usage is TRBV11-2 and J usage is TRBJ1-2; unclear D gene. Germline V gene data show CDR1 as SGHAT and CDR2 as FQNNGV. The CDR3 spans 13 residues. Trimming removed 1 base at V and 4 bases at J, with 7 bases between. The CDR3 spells CASSLVPLYGYTF. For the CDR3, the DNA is TGTGCCAGCAGCTTAGTGCCCCTCTATGGCTACACCTTC.

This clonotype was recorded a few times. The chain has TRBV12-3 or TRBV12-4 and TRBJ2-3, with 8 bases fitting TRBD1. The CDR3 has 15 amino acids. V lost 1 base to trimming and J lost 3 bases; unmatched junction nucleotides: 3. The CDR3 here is CASSLGGTGTDTQYF. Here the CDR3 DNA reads TGTGCCAGCAGTTTAGGAGGGACAGGAACAGATACGCAGTATTTT.

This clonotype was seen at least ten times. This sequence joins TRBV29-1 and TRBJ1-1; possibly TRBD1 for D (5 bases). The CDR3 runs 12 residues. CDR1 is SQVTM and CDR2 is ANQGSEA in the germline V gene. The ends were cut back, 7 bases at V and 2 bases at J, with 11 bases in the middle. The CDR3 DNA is TGCAGCGCCCGAGGGGCTAACACTGAAGCTTTCTTT. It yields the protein CSARGANTEAFF.

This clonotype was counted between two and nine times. The CDR3 DNA reads TGTGCCATCAGTGATGGTACTAGCTCTCTTGGGGCAGATACGCAGTATTTT. Amino acids: CAISDGTSSLGADTQYF. This chain joins TRBV10-3 and TRBJ2-3, with a possible D match to TRBD2 (6 bases). V lost 3 bases to trimming and J lost 4 bases, with 20 bases between them. Germline-derived CDR1 and CDR2 are ENHRY and SYGVKD. The CDR3 sequence is 17 residues long.